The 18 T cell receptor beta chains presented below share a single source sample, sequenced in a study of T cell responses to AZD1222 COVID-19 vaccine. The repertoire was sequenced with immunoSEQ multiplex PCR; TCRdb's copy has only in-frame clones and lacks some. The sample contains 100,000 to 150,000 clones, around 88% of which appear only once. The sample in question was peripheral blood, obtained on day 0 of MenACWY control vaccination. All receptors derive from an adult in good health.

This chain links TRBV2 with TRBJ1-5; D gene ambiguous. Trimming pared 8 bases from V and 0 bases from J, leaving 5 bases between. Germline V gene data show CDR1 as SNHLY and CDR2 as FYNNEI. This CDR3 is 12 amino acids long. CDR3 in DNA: TGTGCCAGCTCGTATAGCAATCAGCCCCAGCATTTT. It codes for CASSYSNQPQHF.

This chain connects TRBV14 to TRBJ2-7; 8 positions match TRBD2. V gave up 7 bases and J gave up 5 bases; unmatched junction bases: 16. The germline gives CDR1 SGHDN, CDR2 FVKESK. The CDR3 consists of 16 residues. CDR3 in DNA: TGTGCCAGCAACACAGGGCGGGAGGATTCATGGGACGAGCAGTACTTC. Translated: CASNTGREDSWDEQYF.

CDR3 loop: CASSRGKSYEQYF. As DNA, the CDR3 is TGTGCCAGCTCGAGGGGGAAGTCCTACGAGCAGTACTTC. This chain connects TRBV27 to TRBJ2-7, with a weak D call TRBD1 (6 bases). Trimming took off 8 bases at V and 1 base at J, with 12 bases between the two ends. The CDR3 runs 13 residues. The germline V gene encodes CDR1 MNHEY and CDR2 SMNVEV (reference sequence).

The CDR3 DNA is TGTGCCATCAGTGAGGGCAGGGGAACAGATACGCAGTATTTT. It translates to CAISEGRGTDTQYF. V gene TRBV10-3 combines with J gene TRBJ2-3; TRBD1 might be the D (6 bases). Per germline, CDR1 ENHRY and CDR2 SYGVKD. This CDR3 is built from 14 residues. With 2 bases removed from V and 3 bases from J, the gap between germline ends came to 9 bases.

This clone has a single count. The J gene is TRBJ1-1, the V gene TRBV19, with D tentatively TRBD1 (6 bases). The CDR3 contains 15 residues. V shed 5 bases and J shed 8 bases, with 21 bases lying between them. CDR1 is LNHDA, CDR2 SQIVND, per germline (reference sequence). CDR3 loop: CASSADRIGAGEAFF. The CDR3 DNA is TGTGCCAGTAGTGCGGACAGAATCGGGGCTGGGGAAGCTTTCTTT.

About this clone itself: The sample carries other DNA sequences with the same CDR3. CDR3 bases: TGTGCCAGCAGGGGCGGGGCAAACACTGAAGCTTTCTTT. Translation gives CASRGGANTEAFF. The J gene is TRBJ1-1, the V gene TRBV12-3 or TRBV12-4, with D possibly TRBD1 on 5 matching bases. CDR3 length equals 13 residues. Trimming shortened V by 6 bases and J by 2 bases, and 10 bases separated the two germline ends.

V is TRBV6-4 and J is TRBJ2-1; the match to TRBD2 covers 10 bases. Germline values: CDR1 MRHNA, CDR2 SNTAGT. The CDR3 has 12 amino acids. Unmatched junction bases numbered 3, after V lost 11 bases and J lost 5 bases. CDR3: CASSGGNNEQFF. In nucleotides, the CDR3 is TGTGCCTCTAGCGGGGGAAACAATGAGCAGTTCTTC.

CDR3 DNA: TGTGCCAGCAGCCAAGGACCGATTTACGAGCAGTACTTC. Its translation is CASSQGPIYEQYF. The V and J genes are TRBV12-3 or TRBV12-4 and TRBJ2-7; D gene uncertain. The CDR3 is 13 amino acids. The germline V and J ends were trimmed by 6 bases and 4 bases, with 13 bases remaining between them.

CDR3 residues: CAISPIAGTGQKSYEQYF. CDR3 DNA sequence: TGTGCCATCAGTCCAATCGCCGGGACGGGACAGAAATCCTACGAGCAGTACTTC. The genes are TRBV10-3 and TRBJ2-7; 7 nucleotides align to TRBD1. With 5 bases clipped from V and 1 base from J, the junction kept 17 bases outside the gene matches. Germline CDR1 reads ENHRY; CDR2 reads SYGVKD. The CDR3 sequence is 18 residues long.

CDR3 DNA sequence: TGTGCCAGCAGTAGGGGTGTTAGCTACGAGCAGTACTTC. Its protein product is CASSRGVSYEQYF. This chain connects TRBV27 to TRBJ2-7, with a possible D match to TRBD1 (5 bases). The germline V gene has CDR1 MNHEY and CDR2 SMNVEV (reference sequence). The germline V and J ends were trimmed by 5 bases and 3 bases, with 11 bases remaining between them. CDR3 size: 13 residues.

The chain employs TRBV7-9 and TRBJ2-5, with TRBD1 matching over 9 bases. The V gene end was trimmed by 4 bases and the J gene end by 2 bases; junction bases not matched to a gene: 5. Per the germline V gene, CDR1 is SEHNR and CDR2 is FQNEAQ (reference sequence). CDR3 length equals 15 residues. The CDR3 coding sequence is TGTGCCAGCAGCTCCAACAGGGGGCGTCAAGAGACCCAGTACTTC. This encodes CASSSNRGRQETQYF.

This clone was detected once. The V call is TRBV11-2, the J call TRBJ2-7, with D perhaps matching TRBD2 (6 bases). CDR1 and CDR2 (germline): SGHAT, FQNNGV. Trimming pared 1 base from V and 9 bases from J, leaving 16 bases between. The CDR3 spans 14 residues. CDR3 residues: CASSLARLEGRQYF. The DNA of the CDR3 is TGTGCCAGCAGCTTAGCCCGACTGGAGGGTCGGCAGTACTTC. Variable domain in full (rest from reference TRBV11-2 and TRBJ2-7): EAGVAQSPRYKIIEKRQSVAFWCNPISGHATLYWYQQILGQGPKLLIQFQNNGVVDDSQLPKDRFSAERLKGVDSTLKIQPAKLEDSAVYLCASSLARLEGRQYFGPGTRLTVT.

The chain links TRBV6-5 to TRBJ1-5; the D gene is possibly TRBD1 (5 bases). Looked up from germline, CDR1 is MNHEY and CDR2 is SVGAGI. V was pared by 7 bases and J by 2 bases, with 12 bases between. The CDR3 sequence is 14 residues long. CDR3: CASTLQGGNQPQHF. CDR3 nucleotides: TGTGCCAGCACCCTGCAGGGCGGCAATCAGCCCCAGCATTTT.

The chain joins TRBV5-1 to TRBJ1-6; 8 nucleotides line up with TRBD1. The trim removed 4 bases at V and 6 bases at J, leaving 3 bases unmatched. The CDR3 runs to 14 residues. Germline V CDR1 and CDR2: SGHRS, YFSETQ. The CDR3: CASSPGQVNSPLHF. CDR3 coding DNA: TGCGCCAGCAGCCCGGGACAGGTTAATTCACCCCTCCACTTT. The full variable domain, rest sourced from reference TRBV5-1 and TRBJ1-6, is KAGVTQTPRYLIKTRGQQVTLSCSPISGHRSVSWYQQTPGQGLQFLFEYFSETQRNKGNFPGRFSGRQFSNSRSEMNVSTLELGDSALYLCASSPGQVNSPLHFGNGTRLTVT.

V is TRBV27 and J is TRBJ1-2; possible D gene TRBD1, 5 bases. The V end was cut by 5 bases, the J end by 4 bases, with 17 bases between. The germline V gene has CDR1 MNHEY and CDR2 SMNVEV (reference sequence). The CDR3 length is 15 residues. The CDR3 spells CASSPHDSRLYGYTF. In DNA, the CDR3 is TGTGCCAGCAGTCCACACGACAGCCGGCTCTATGGCTACACCTTC.

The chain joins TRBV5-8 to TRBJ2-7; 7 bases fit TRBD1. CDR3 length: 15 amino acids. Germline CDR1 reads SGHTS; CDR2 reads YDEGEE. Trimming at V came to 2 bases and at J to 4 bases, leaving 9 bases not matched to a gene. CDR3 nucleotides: TGTGCCAGCAGCTTACAGGGGTTTACGGTTTACGAGCAGTACTTC. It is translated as CASSLQGFTVYEQYF.

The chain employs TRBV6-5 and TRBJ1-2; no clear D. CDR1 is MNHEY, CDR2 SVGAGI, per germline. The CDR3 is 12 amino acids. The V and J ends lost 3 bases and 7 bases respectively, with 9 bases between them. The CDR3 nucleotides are TGTGCCAGCAGTTATCGGGGAAGTGGCTACACCTTC. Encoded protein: CASSYRGSGYTF.

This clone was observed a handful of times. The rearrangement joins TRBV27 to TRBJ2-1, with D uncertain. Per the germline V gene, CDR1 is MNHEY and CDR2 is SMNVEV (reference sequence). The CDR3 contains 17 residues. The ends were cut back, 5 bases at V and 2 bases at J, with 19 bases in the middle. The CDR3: CASSTRRDRPTYNEQFF. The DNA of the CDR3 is TGTGCCAGCAGTACGAGACGAGACCGACCCACCTACAATGAGCAGTTCTTC.